The 12 T cell receptor beta chains reported below all come from one sample, sequenced in a study of T cells after posttransplantation cyclophosphamide. Sequenced by immunoSEQ multiplex PCR; TCRdb stores in-frame clones only, minus some. The sample lists approximately 2,000 clones, roughly 94% occurring once. The sample taken for sequencing was CD4+ T cells sorted from bone marrow. The receptor set was obtained from a woman aged 45-59 years in good health and a related stem cell transplant donor.

The chain has TRBV5-1 and TRBJ1-2, with TRBD1 as a possible D gene (6 bases). CDR3 size: 14 residues. Trimming cost V 0 bases and J 8 bases, with 14 bases left between them. Germline V gives CDR1 SGHRS, CDR2 YFSETQ. In DNA, the CDR3 is TGCGCCAGCAGCTTGGGGGACACGGTCTCCGGCTACACCTTC. Translation: CASSLGDTVSGYTF. The full variable domain, with the rest looked up from reference TRBV5-1 and TRBJ1-2, is KAGVTQTPRYLIKTRGQQVTLSCSPISGHRSVSWYQQTPGQGLQFLFEYFSETQRNKGNFPGRFSGRQFSNSRSEMNVSTLELGDSALYLCASSLGDTVSGYTFGSGTRLTVV.

The chain has TRBV7-2 and TRBJ2-1; 10 nucleotides agree with TRBD2. The CDR3 is made up of 16 amino acids. With V trimmed by 2 bases and J by 4 bases, 5 bases remained unmatched. In germline, CDR1 is SGHTA, CDR2 FQGNSA. CDR3 amino acids: CASSLIMTSGYNEQFF. The CDR3 DNA sequence: TGTGCCAGCAGCTTAATCATGACTAGCGGGTACAATGAGCAGTTCTTC.

This rearrangement joins TRBV18 to TRBJ2-5, with TRBD2 as a possible D gene (5 bases). Germline CDR1 and CDR2: KGHSH and LQKENI. This CDR3 spans 13 amino acids. V lost 3 bases, J lost 0 bases, and 5 bases lay in between. The CDR3 bases are TGTGCCAGCTCACCGGACTACCAAGAGACCCAGTACTTC. Translated: CASSPDYQETQYF.

The V call is TRBV7-7, the J call TRBJ2-1; D is undetermined. CDR3 length: 14 residues. Germline V gives CDR1 SSHAT, CDR2 FNYEAQ (reference sequence). Deletions cut 1 base from V and 6 bases from J, with 10 bases between. CDR3 region: CASSLEYMANEQFF. The DNA for the CDR3 is TGTGCCAGCAGCTTAGAGTACATGGCCAATGAGCAGTTCTTC.

This chain connects TRBV5-4 to TRBJ1-1; 9 bases fit TRBD1. This CDR3 comprises 14 residues. The germline CDR1 and CDR2 sequences are SGHNT and YYREEE (reference sequence). CDR3 bases: TGTCAGTCCGGGACAGGGCAGTTGAACACTGAAGCTTTCTTT. This encodes CQSGTGQLNTEAFF.

The genes are TRBV7-6 and TRBJ1-2; 12 bases are shared with TRBD1. The trim removed 2 bases at V and 7 bases at J, leaving 5 bases unmatched. CDR3 length: 15 residues. The germline CDR1 and CDR2 sequences are SGHVS and FNYEAQ. CDR3 loop: CASSLPGQGAGGYTF. Here the CDR3 DNA reads TGTGCCAGCAGCTTACCGGGACAGGGGGCTGGTGGCTACACCTTC.

This chain uses TRBV6-1 with TRBJ1-5, with 9 bases that match TRBD1. Per the germline V gene, CDR1 is MNHNS and CDR2 is SASEGT. This CDR3 has 15 residues. Trimming removed 5 bases from V and 3 bases from J; junction bases left unmatched: 5. Here the CDR3 DNA reads TGTGCCAGCAGTCCTCGGACAGGGGCCAATCAGCCCCAGCATTTT. It specifies CASSPRTGANQPQHF.

V usage is TRBV25-1 and J usage is TRBJ2-3, with TRBD1 matching 7 bases. CDR1 is MGHDK, CDR2 SYGVNS, per germline. Trimming at V came to 2 bases and at J to 5 bases, leaving 10 bases not matched to a gene. The CDR3 covers 16 residues. The chain's CDR3 is CASSEKDRRALDTQYF. The CDR3 nucleotides are TGTGCCAGCAGTGAAAAGGACAGGCGCGCGTTAGATACGCAGTATTTT.

This chain uses TRBV10-1 with TRBJ1-1; D possibly corresponds to TRBD1 (5 bases). The V gene's germline CDR1 is WNHNN and CDR2 SYGVQD (reference sequence). Trimming removed 4 bases at V and 4 bases at J, with 10 bases between. This CDR3 is 13 amino acids long. DNA of the CDR3: TGCGCCAGCAGTGTCGGGGGAAGCACTGAAGCTTTCTTT. This gives the protein CASSVGGSTEAFF.

The rearrangement links TRBV29-1 to TRBJ1-2; TRBD1 aligns across 9 bases. This CDR3 comprises 11 residues. With 4 bases clipped from V and 6 bases from J, the junction kept 0 bases outside the gene matches. Germline V lookup: CDR1 SQVTM, CDR2 ANQGSEA. CDR3 sequence reads: CSVGQGDGYTF. The CDR3 bases are TGCAGCGTTGGACAGGGGGATGGCTACACCTTC.

J is TRBJ2-2 and V is TRBV7-3; TRBD2 matches 12 bases. The CDR3 sequence is 16 residues long. With 5 bases clipped from V and 6 bases from J, the junction kept 7 bases outside the gene matches. Germline assignment: CDR1 SGHTA and CDR2 FQGTGA. CDR3 in amino acids: CASSPPGLAGAGELFF. CDR3 coding DNA: TGTGCCAGCAGCCCCCCGGGACTAGCGGGCGCCGGGGAGCTGTTTTTT.

The chain uses TRBV19 and TRBJ1-2; 8 nucleotides match TRBD1. CDR1 is LNHDA, CDR2 SQIVND, per germline (reference sequence). The V gene end was trimmed by 8 bases and the J gene end by 2 bases; junction bases not matched to a gene: 4. The CDR3 is made up of 13 amino acids. DNA of the CDR3: TGTGCCAGTGGGGGACAGGACAACTATGGCTACACCTTC. It translates to CASGGQDNYGYTF.